Listed below are T cell receptor beta chains from one sample, sequenced in a study of T-cell memory formation after mild COVID-19. TCRdb redid the calling of the 5' RACE reads with MiXCR, one entry per CDR3 protein. The sample yields about 350,000 distinct CDR3 sequences, 12% to 15% seen once. The specimen sequenced was PBMCs or a T cell subset sorted from them (not recorded which). These receptors originate from a young man who had mild COVID-19 (a few samples of this study predate the infection). Cell type and time point are not known. Both conserved end residues are part of each CDR3. Fields, in order: V gene, D gene, clone size, J gene, CDR3 DNA, CDR3 protein. The D gene is left open where the match is weak. Not all rows give a size; the values are once, few, many and, for expanded clones, a class.

>TRBV6-5|.|few|TRBJ1-2
TGTGCCAGCAGTTACTCGAGTAGGGCGTGGTATGGCTACACCTTC
CASSYSSRAWYGYTF
>TRBV5-1|TRBD1|few|TRBJ1-4
TGCGCCAGCAGACCGGACAGGGAAGGAGAAAAACTGTTTTTT
CASRPDREGEKLFF
>TRBV6-6|.|.|TRBJ1-1
TGTGCCAGCAGTTACCAGGACACCGCTGGTGAAGCTTTCTTT
CASSYQDTAGEAFF
>TRBV12-3/TRBV12-4|.|many|TRBJ2-2
TGTGCCAGCAGACGATTTAGGAACACCGGGGAGCTGTTTTTT
CASRRFRNTGELFF
>TRBV5-6|.|few|TRBJ2-2
TGTGCCAGCAGCTGGAGTGTAGGGGCCGGCACCGGGGAGCTGTTTTTT
CASSWSVGAGTGELFF
>TRBV7-2|TRBD2|few|TRBJ2-3
TGTGCCAGCAGCTTATCGTTTAGCGGGGGGGCTAAAGATACGCAGTATTTT
CASSLSFSGGAKDTQYF
>TRBV3-1|TRBD1|.|TRBJ2-7
TGTGCCAGCAGCCCCGGTCCCGGGACAGGATGGGAGCAGTACTTC
CASSPGPGTGWEQYF
>TRBV5-1|.|few|TRBJ1-6
TGCGCCAGCAGCGCGGGGACATTTCGCGAACCCCTCCACTTT
CASSAGTFREPLHF
>TRBV11-3|TRBD2|.|TRBJ2-1
TGTGCCAGCAGCCCTGGTGTAGCGGGCCGCAACTCCGATGAGCAGTTCTTC
CASSPGVAGRNSDEQFF
>TRBV29-1|.|many|TRBJ2-3
TGCAGCGTTGTGCCTCTTATGGGGATCGAAGAACCCCCAGATACGCAGTATTTT
CSVVPLMGIEEPPDTQYF
>TRBV21-1|.|.|TRBJ2-3
TGTGCCAGCACCCTCCCTCGGCTAGCGGCTAACGAGCCTACGCAGTATTTT
CASTLPRLAANEPTQYF
>TRBV5-1|TRBD2|.|TRBJ2-5
TGCGCCAGCAGCTTGAGTAGCGGGGGGAAGACCCAGTACTTC
CASSLSSGGKTQYF
>TRBV4-3|TRBD2|few|TRBJ2-5
TGCGCCAGCAGCCAAGAGGGAAGCGGGGGAGGGCAAGAGACCCAGTACTTC
CASSQEGSGGGQETQYF
>TRBV2|.|many|TRBJ2-5
TGTGCCAGCAGTGAATACAGCCAAGAGACCCAGTACTTC
CASSEYSQETQYF
>TRBV5-4|.|.|TRBJ1-2
TGTGCCAGCAGCTTGCGGGGGCAGTATGGCTACACCTTC
CASSLRGQYGYTF
>TRBV4-2|.|few|TRBJ2-2
TGTGCCAGCAGCCGAGCTACGGAGACCGGGGAGCTGTTTTTT
CASSRATETGELFF
>TRBV5-1|.|.|TRBJ2-3
TGCGCCACGGGGGCCCAGCCAGCAGATACGCAGTATTTT
CATGAQPADTQYF
>TRBV6-4|.|few|TRBJ2-2
TGTGCCAGCAGCCGGGACTTTAACACCGGGGAGCTGTTTTTT
CASSRDFNTGELFF
>TRBV7-3|.|.|TRBJ2-3
TGTGCCAGCACCTCGAAGGGGGGGCGAAGCACAGATACGCAGTATTTT
CASTSKGGRSTDTQYF
>TRBV7-9|.|.|TRBJ2-1
TGTGCCAGCAGCTTGAGAGTAAGTGAGCAGTTCTTC
CASSLRVSEQFF
>TRBV7-6|.|few|TRBJ2-2
TGTGCCAGCAGCTTTGCCGCGGTCACCGGGGAGCTGTTTTTT
CASSFAAVTGELFF
>TRBV20-1|.|.|TRBJ1-5
TGCAGTGCCCCGCGCGGGAATCAGCCCCAGCATTTT
CSAPRGNQPQHF
>TRBV20-1|.|few|TRBJ2-4
TGCAGTGCGGTGGGTGTAGCCAAAAACATTCAGTACTTC
CSAVGVAKNIQYF
>TRBV7-2|.|many|TRBJ1-1
TGTGCCAGCAGCTTACGGGGGGCCGCTTTCTTT
CASSLRGAAFF
>TRBV4-1|.|few|TRBJ2-3
TGCGCCAGCAGCCAAGAAGCGGAGCCCATTTATAGCACAGATACGCAGTATTTT
CASSQEAEPIYSTDTQYF
>TRBV20-1|TRBD2|.|TRBJ2-6
TGCAGTGCCCTCTCTAGCGGGGCCTCTGGGGCCAACGTCCTGACTTTC
CSALSSGASGANVLTF
>TRBV25-1|.|few|TRBJ2-2
TGTGCCAGCAGTCCTCGGGCGGTCGTCGAGGAGCTGTTTTTT
CASSPRAVVEELFF
>TRBV6-5|.|.|TRBJ1-2
TGTGCCAGCAGTCCAACCGACCTCTATGGCTACACCTTC
CASSPTDLYGYTF